This paragraph covers one T cell receptor beta chain sequence. The antigen is unknown. Amounts of roughly 1-11 million cryopreserved PBMC were held in the samples before DNA extraction. The germline gives CDR1 MDHEN, CDR2 SYDVKM. The CDR3 has 13 residues. The V end was cut by 9 bases, the J end by 3 bases, with 9 bases between. This sample was included in a study of long-term antiretroviral therapy in people with HIV. Study-level findings and limits: In HIV, the repertoires covered a tighter span of CDR3 lengths than in controls.

It was version v3.0 of the immunoSEQ assay that was run at survey level. The repertoire was sequenced with immunoSEQ multiplex PCR; TCRdb's copy has only in-frame clones and lacks some. Among approximately 30,000 clones listed, approximately 88% were seen once. The chain joins TRBV28 to TRBJ1-6, with a weak D call TRBD1 (6 bases). The clonotype comes from a man aged 30 to 45 with HIV. The sequenced sample was unsorted PBMCs, obtained approximately 2.9 years after starting antiretroviral therapy. The CDR3 sequence is CASRQVYNSPLHF. CDR3 sequence (DNA): TGTGCCAGTAGACAGGTCTATAATTCACCCCTCCACTTT.